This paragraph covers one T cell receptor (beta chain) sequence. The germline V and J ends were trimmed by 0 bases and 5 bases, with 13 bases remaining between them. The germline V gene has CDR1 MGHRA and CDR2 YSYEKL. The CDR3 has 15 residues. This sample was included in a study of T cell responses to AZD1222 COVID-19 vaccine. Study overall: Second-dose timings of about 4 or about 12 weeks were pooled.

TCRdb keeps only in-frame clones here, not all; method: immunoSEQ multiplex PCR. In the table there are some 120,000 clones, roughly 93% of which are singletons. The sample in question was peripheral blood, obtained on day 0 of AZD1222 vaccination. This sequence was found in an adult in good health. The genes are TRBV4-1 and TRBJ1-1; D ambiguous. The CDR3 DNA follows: TGCGCCAGCAGCCAAGAGGCGGGGTTAGGTACTGAAGCTTTCTTT. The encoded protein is CASSQEAGLGTEAFF.